These 18 T cell receptor beta chains share one sample of origin, sequenced in a study of cytomegalovirus exposure and HLA in healthy donors. It was with 60 Vbeta and 13 Jbeta primers that the PCR ran. The method was immunoSEQ multiplex PCR; TCRdb's version includes in-frame clones alone and lacks a portion of them. The profile shows 95,000 to 150,000 clones, 66% of them singletons. The sequenced sample consisted of PBMCs. All receptors come from a man aged 18 to 30 in good health and CMV-seronegative.

The rearrangement joins TRBV7-9 to TRBJ1-3, with D tentatively TRBD1 (6 bases). The V gene's germline CDR1 is SEHNR and CDR2 FQNEAQ (reference sequence). This CDR3 is built from 16 residues. The V end lost 5 bases, the J end lost 1 base, and 15 bases lay between the germline ends. CDR3 sequence reads: CASSTGQTRSGNTIYF. The CDR3 DNA reads as TGTGCCAGCAGCACCGGACAGACCCGATCTGGAAACACCATATATTTT. Full variable domain (missing parts from reference TRBV7-9 and TRBJ1-3): DTGVSQNPRHKITKRGQNVTFRCDPISEHNRLYWYRQTLGQGPEFLTYFQNEAQLEKSRLLSDRFSAERPKGSFSTLEIQRTEQGDSAMYLCASSTGQTRSGNTIYFGEGSWLTVV.

The table lists this clone with a count of one. The rearrangement links TRBV7-9 to TRBJ1-5, with 8 bases lining up with TRBD1. CDR1 is SEHNR and CDR2 is FQNEAQ in the germline V gene (reference sequence). Germline trimming cut 5 bases from V and 0 bases from J; bases unmatched to any gene: 6. The CDR3 extends over 16 amino acids. CDR3 sequence reads: CASSIDRGASNQPQHF. The CDR3 DNA follows: TGTGCCAGCAGCATAGACAGGGGCGCTAGCAATCAGCCCCAGCATTTT.

Remarks on this clone: The same CDR3 can be traced to other DNA sequences in this sample. The rearrangement links TRBV15 to TRBJ2-7, with TRBD1 matching 9 bases. The CDR3 is 14 amino acids. Germline V lookup: CDR1 LNHNV, CDR2 YYDKDF (reference sequence). The ends lost 3 bases at V and 2 bases at J; junction bases unmatched: 2. CDR3 in amino acids: CATSRGQGAYEQYF. The CDR3 DNA reads as TGTGCCACCAGCAGGGGACAGGGAGCCTACGAGCAGTACTTC.

DNA of the CDR3: TGTGCCAGCAGCAAATTTGGGGCCTGGGGCAACGGGTTTTTCTACGAGCAGTACTTC. Protein product: CASSKFGAWGNGFFYEQYF. The genes are TRBV21-1 and TRBJ2-7; the DNA was not used to check the table's D call, TRBD1. TRBV21-1 is tagged as a pseudogene. CDR3 length: 19 amino acids.

The V and J genes are TRBV19 and TRBJ1-5; no clear D. CDR1 is LNHDA and CDR2 is SQIVND in the germline V gene (reference sequence). This CDR3 is 16 amino acids long. V gave up 2 bases and J gave up 2 bases, with 13 bases separating them. The CDR3 DNA sequence: TGTGCCAGTAGTATATCAGGCCCCTGGGGCAATCAGCCCCAGCATTTT. It is translated as CASSISGPWGNQPQHF.

This clone was seen more than once but under ten times. The chain employs TRBV11-2 and TRBJ2-7; 10 nucleotides line up with TRBD1. CDR1 and CDR2 from the germline V gene are SGHAT and FQNNGV. V was pared by 1 base and J by 1 base, with 4 bases of the junction left unmatched. The length of the CDR3 is 16 residues. The DNA for the CDR3 is TGTGCCAGCAGCTTAGGGACGGGACAGGGGTCCTACGAGCAGTACTTC. Its translation: CASSLGTGQGSYEQYF.

The rearrangement links TRBV14 to TRBJ2-7; no definite D call. The CDR3 totals 11 residues. Per the germline V gene, CDR1 is SGHDN and CDR2 is FVKESK. V lost 4 bases and J 2 bases, leaving 3 bases between the germline ends. CDR3 residues: CASSLTYEQYF. CDR3 DNA sequence: TGTGCCAGCAGCCTCACCTACGAGCAGTACTTC.

DNA for the CDR3: TGCGCCAGCAGCCTGCTTGGGGGACAGGGCCCCGGGGAGCTGTTTTTT. This codes for CASSLLGGQGPGELFF. The chain has TRBV4-3 and TRBJ2-2, with TRBD1 matching over 9 bases. V was pared by 4 bases and J by 6 bases, with 9 bases of the junction left unmatched. CDR3 length: 16 amino acids. CDR1 is LGHNA and CDR2 is YSLEER in the germline V gene.

This clone was picked up one time. The chain has TRBV9 and TRBJ2-7; 7 bases fit TRBD2. Germline V gene sequence: CDR1 SGDLS, CDR2 YYNGEE. The CDR3 spans 16 residues. Trimming removed 4 bases from V and 2 bases from J; junction bases left unmatched: 12. CDR3 sequence reads: CASSSGALAETYEQYF. CDR3 bases: TGTGCCAGCAGCTCCGGTGCCCTAGCGGAGACCTACGAGCAGTACTTC.

The gene calls are TRBV30 and TRBJ1-5; possibly TRBD1 for D (6 bases). The length of the CDR3 is 12 residues. V gave up 0 bases and J gave up 6 bases, with 6 bases separating them. Germline CDR1 reads GTSNPN; CDR2 reads SVGIG (reference sequence). CDR3 nucleotides: TGTGCCTGGAGTGTAGGGGGTCAGCCCCAGCATTTT. This translates into CAWSVGGQPQHF.

V usage is TRBV28 and J usage is TRBJ1-5, with D perhaps TRBD1 (6 bases). The germline CDR1 and CDR2 sequences are MDHEN and SYDVKM. The CDR3 has 13 amino acids. V was clipped by 8 bases and J by 1 base, with 9 bases between them. CDR3: CASFGQSNQPQHF. CDR3 sequence (DNA): TGTGCCAGCTTCGGACAGAGCAATCAGCCCCAGCATTTT.

The CDR3 DNA is TGTGCCAGCAGCACCCTCGGGCCCCAGCATTTT. The encoded protein is CASSTLGPQHF. The rearrangement links TRBV7-3 to TRBJ1-5; D unresolved. Germline V gives CDR1 SGHTA, CDR2 FQGTGA. Deletions cut 5 bases from V and 9 bases from J, with 8 bases between. This CDR3 has 11 residues.

J is TRBJ2-7 and V is TRBV15; D not certain. V shed 0 bases and J shed 6 bases, with 15 bases lying between them. Germline V lookup: CDR1 LNHNV, CDR2 YYDKDF (reference sequence). The CDR3 covers 15 residues. The CDR3 reads CATSRDLHRLGEQYF. Here the CDR3 DNA reads TGTGCCACCAGCAGAGATCTCCACAGATTGGGCGAGCAGTACTTC.

In its sample, this clone was seen a few times. The chain recombines TRBV6-1 with TRBJ2-7, with D maybe TRBD1 (5 bases). This CDR3 spans 12 amino acids. Between the trimmed V and J ends, which lost 4 bases and 8 bases, there was a span of 12 bases. Germline V gives CDR1 MNHNS, CDR2 SASEGT. The CDR3 reads CASSVRQTKQYF. The DNA of the CDR3 is TGTGCCAGCAGTGTGCGACAGACCAAGCAGTACTTC.

Details on this clone: An end of the junction differs from the germline gene, which may be a read error. The chain is built from TRBV7-6 and TRBJ1-3; 8 positions match TRBD1. This CDR3 has 17 residues. Per the germline V gene, CDR1 is SGHVS and CDR2 is FNYEAQ. The CDR3 nucleotides are TGTGCCAGCCGCTTCGGGCAGGGGGCCCACTCTGGAAACACCATATATTTT. It yields the protein CASRFGQGAHSGNTIYF.

The rearrangement links TRBV10-3 to TRBJ2-7; 11 nucleotides align to TRBD2. V shed 0 bases and J 0 bases; nucleotides not matched to a gene: 4. The CDR3 loop spans 17 amino acids. Germline CDR1 reads ENHRY; CDR2 reads SYGVKD. CDR3 residues: CAISESASGRISYEQYF. CDR3 in DNA: TGTGCCATCAGTGAGTCCGCTAGCGGGAGGATCTCCTACGAGCAGTACTTC.

This clone was counted a few times. At one boundary the junction diverges from the germline segment, which might be a read error. The chain joins TRBV7-2 to TRBJ1-2; D might be TRBD1 (6 bases). The CDR3 length is 14 residues. Germline V gene data show CDR1 as SGHTA and CDR2 as FQGNSA. In DNA form, the CDR3 reads TGTGCCAGCAGCTCAGACAGGTCGACCTATCGCTACACCTTC. Translating it yields CASSSDRSTYRYTF.

This rearrangement joins TRBV27 to TRBJ2-5, with TRBD1 matching 8 bases. V shed 3 bases, J shed 5 bases, and the junction held 2 bases outside the gene matches. CDR1 MNHEY and CDR2 SMNVEV come from the germline V gene (reference sequence). CDR3 size: 13 residues. Written as DNA, the CDR3 is TGTGCCAGCAGTTTGAACAGGGGGGAGACCCAGTACTTC. It translates to CASSLNRGETQYF.